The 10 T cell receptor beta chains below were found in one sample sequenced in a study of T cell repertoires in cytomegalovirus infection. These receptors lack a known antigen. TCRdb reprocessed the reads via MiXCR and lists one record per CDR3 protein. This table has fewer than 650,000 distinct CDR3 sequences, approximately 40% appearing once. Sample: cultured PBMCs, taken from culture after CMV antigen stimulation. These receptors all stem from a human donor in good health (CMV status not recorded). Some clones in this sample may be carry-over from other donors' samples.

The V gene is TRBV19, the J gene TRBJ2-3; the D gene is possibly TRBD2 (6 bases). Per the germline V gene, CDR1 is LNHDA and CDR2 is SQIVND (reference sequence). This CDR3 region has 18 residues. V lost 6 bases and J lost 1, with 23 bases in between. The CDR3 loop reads CASSPPNGRESGTDTQYF. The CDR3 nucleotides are TGTGCCAGTAGCCCACCAAACGGCCGGGAGTCGGGCACAGATACGCAGTATTTT. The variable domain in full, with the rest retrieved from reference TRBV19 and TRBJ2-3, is DGGITQSPKYLFRKEGQNVTLSCEQNLNHDAMYWYRQDPGQGLRLIYYSQIVNDFQKGDIAEGYSVSREKKESFPLTVTSAQKNPTAFYLCASSPPNGRESGTDTQYFGPGTRLTVL.

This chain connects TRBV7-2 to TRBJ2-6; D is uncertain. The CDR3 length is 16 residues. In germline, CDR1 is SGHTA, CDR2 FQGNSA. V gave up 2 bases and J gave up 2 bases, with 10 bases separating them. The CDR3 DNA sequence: TGTGCCAGCAGCTTATCCGGATCTCCTGGGGCCAACGTCCTGACTTTC. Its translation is CASSLSGSPGANVLTF.

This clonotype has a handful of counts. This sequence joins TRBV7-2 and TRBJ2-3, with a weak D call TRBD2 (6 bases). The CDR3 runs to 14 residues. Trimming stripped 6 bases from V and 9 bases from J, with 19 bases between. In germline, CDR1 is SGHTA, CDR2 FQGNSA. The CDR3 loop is CASRLAAEAGTQYF. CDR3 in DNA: TGTGCCAGCAGACTAGCAGCGGAGGCGGGCACGCAGTATTTT.

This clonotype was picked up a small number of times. This chain's CDR3 is CASSIETGANVLTF. As DNA, the CDR3 is TGTGCCAGCAGCATCGAGACTGGGGCCAACGTCCTGACTTTC. The chain combines TRBV7-8 with TRBJ2-6; no firm D call. Germline V gene sequence: CDR1 SGHVS, CDR2 FQNEAQ. The CDR3 sequence is 14 residues long. Trimming took off 5 bases at V and 2 bases at J, with 7 bases between the two ends.

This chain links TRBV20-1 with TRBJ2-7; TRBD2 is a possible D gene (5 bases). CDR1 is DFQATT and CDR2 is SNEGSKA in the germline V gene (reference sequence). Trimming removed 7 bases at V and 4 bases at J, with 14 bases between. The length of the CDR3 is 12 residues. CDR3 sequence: CSVRGISYEQYF. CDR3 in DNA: TGCAGTGTTCGGGGAATTTCTTACGAGCAGTACTTC.

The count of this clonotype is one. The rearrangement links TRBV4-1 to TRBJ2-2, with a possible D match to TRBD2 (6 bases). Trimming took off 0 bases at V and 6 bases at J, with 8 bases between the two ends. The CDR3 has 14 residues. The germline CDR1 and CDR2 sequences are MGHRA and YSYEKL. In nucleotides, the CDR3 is TGCGCCAGCAGCCAAGAAAGCGGGCCCGGGGAGCTGTTTTTT. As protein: CASSQESGPGELFF.

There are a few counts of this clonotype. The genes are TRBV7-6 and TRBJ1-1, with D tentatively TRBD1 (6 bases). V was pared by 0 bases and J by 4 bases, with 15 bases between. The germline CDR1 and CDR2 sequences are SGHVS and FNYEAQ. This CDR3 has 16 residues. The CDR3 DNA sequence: TGTGCCAGCAGCTTAGCAGCGGGGGCGCGGGGCACTGAAGCTTTCTTT. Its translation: CASSLAAGARGTEAFF.

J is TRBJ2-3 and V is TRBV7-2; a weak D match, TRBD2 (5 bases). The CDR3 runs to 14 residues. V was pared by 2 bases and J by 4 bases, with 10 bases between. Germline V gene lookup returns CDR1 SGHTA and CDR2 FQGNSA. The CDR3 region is CASSLMRVADTQYF. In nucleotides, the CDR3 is TGTGCCAGCAGCTTAATGCGGGTCGCAGATACGCAGTATTTT.

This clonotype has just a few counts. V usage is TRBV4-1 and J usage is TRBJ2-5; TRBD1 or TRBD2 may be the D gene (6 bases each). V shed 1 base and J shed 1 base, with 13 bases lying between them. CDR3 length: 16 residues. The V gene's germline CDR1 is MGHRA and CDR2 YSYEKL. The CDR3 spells CASSQGWGAFQETQYF. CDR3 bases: TGCGCCAGCAGCCAAGGGTGGGGGGCCTTCCAAGAGACCCAGTACTTC.

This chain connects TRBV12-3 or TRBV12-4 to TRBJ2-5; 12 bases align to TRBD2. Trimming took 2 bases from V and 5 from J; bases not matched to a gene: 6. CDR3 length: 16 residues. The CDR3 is CASSLILAGGTETQYF. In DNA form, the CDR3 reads TGTGCCAGCAGTTTAATCCTAGCGGGAGGGACGGAGACCCAGTACTTC.